The subject of this entry is one T cell receptor (beta chain). Study processing details: How many nucleated cells were present was estimated from reference gene primer amplification. Here immunoSEQ multiplex PCR was the method, and the copy in TCRdb shows in-frame clones only, minus some. V and J calls and clone size are given by that table; D and trimming were obtained from the DNA. The sample lists over 150,000 clones, 81% occurring once. This sample is part of a study of blood T cell repertoires in COVID-19. Across the whole study: Samples of COVID-19 (acute and convalescent) were obtained from the United States, Italy and Spain. T cells, B-cell-depleted T cells, or PBMCs provided the cDNA or gDNA that served as material.

The length of the CDR3 is 11 residues. V gave up 5 bases and J gave up 4 bases, with 5 bases separating them. Germline CDR1 reads LGHNT; CDR2 reads FRNRAP. The source of this sequence is a woman older than 75 with COVID-19, enrolled during active disease. Sequenced input: peripheral blood. This chain connects TRBV12-5 to TRBJ1-1; no reliable D call. CDR3 protein: CASGRGTEAFF. The CDR3 nucleotides are TGTGCTAGTGGTCGGGGCACTGAAGCTTTCTTT.